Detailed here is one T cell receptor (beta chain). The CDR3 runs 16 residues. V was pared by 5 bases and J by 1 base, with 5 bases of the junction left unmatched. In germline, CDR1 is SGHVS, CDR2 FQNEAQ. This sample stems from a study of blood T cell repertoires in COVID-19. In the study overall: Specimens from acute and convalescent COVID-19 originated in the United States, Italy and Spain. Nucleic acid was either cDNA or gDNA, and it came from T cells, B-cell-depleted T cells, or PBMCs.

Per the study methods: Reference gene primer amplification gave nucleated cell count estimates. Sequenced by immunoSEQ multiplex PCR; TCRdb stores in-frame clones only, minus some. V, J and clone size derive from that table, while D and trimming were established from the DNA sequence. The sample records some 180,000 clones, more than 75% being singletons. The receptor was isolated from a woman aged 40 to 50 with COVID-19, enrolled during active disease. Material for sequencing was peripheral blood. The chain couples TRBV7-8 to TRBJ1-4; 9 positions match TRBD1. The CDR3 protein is CASSHRTGVTNEKLFF. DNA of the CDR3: TGTGCCAGCAGCCACCGGACAGGGGTAACTAATGAAAAACTGTTTTTT. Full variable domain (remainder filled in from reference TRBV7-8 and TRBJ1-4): GAGVSQSPRYKVAKRGQDVALRCDPISGHVSLFWYQQALGQGPEFLTYFQNEAQLDKSGLPSDRFFAERPEGSVSTLKIQRTQQEDSAVYLCASSHRTGVTNEKLFFGSGTQLSVL.